Detailed here is one T cell receptor beta chain. Its antigen is currently unknown. Clones were read by immunoSEQ multiplex PCR, and TCRdb kept only the in-frame ones, dropping some. This sample has roughly 650,000 clones, with around 97% found just once. The sample is drawn from a study of shared clonotypes between healthy human individuals. Overall study context: A donor's plate count was three for CD4 naive and three for CD4 memory; CD8 naive had two and CD8 memory one.

CDR1 SGHKS and CDR2 YYEKEE come from the germline V gene (reference sequence). The V end was cut by 0 bases, the J end by 2 bases, with 11 bases between. The CDR3 totals 15 residues. Study-wide points: Non-shared clonotypes showed lower generation probabilities than clonotypes common to all four donors.

The sequencing sample was made of naive CD4+ T cells sorted from blood. Subset described: CD45RA+ positively selected. This sequence was found in a woman aged 30 to 39 in good health. The chain combines TRBV5-5 with TRBJ2-5; D is unclear. CDR3 sequence: CASSLVPAPQETQYF. CDR3 DNA: TGTGCCAGCAGCTTGGTCCCGGCCCCTCAAGAGACCCAGTACTTC.